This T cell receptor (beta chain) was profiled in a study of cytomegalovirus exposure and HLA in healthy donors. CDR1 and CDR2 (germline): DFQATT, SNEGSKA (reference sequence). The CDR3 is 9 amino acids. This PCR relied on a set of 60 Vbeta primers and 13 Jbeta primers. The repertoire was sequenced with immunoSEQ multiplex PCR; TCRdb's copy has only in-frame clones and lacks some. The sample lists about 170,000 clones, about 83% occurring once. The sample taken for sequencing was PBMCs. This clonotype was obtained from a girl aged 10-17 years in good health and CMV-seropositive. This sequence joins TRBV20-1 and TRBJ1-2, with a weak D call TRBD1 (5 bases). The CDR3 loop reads CSGGYGYTF. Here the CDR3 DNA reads TGCAGCGGGGGGTATGGCTACACCTTC.